This TCR beta chain was identified in a study of blood T cell repertoires in COVID-19. Study-wide background: T cells, B-cell-depleted T cells, or PBMCs provided the cDNA or gDNA that served as material.

Germline lookup yields CDR1 SEHNR and CDR2 FQNEAQ (reference sequence). The CDR3 runs 14 residues. V shed 3 bases and J 10 bases; nucleotides not matched to a gene: 9. In the original analysis: Counts of nucleated cells, estimated from reference gene primer amplification, were obtained. Data came from immunoSEQ multiplex PCR; TCRdb stores just in-frame clones and leaves some out. The V and J calls and clone size were taken over from that table, and D and trimming were inferred from the DNA. The data contain about 80,000 clones, around nine tenths of them singletons. This clone occurred a few times. The clonotype originates from a woman aged 80 or older with acute or convalescent COVID-19. Input material: peripheral blood. J is TRBJ1-1 and V is TRBV7-9; 9 bases fit TRBD1. The CDR3 protein is CASSLGTGSDGAFF. The CDR3 DNA reads TGTGCCAGCAGCTTGGGGACAGGGTCGGATGGAGCTTTCTTT.